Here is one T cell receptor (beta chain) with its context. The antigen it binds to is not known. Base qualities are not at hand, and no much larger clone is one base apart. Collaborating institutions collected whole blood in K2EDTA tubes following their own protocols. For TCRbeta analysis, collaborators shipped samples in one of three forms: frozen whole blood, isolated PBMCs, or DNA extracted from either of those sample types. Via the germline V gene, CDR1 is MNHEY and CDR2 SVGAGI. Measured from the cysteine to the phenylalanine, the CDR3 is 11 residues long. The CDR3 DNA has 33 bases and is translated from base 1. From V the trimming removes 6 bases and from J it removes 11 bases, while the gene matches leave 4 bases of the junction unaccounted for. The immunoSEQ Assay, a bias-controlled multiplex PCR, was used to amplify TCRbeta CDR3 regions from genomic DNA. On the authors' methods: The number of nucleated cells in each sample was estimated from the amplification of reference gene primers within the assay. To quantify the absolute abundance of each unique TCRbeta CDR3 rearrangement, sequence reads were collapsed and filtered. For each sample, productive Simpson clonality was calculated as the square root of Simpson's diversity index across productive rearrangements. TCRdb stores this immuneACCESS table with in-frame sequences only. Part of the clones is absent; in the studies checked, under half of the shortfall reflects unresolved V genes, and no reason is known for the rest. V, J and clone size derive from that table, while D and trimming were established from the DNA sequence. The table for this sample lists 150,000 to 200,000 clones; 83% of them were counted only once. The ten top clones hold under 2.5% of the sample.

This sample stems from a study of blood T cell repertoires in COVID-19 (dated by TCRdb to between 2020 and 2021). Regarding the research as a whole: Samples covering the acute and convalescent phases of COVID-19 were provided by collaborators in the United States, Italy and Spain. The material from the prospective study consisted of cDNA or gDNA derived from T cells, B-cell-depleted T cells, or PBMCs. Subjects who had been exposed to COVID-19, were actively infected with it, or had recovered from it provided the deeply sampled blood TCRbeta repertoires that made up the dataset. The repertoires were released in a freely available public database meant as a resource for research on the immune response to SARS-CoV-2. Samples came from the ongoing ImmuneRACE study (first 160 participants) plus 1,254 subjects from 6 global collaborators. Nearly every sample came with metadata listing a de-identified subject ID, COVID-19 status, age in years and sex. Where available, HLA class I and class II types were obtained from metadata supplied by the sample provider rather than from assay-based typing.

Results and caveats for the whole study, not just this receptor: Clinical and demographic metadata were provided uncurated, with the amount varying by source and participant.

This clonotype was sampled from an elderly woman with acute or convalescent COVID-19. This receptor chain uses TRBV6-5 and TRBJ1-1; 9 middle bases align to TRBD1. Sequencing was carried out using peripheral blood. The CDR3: CASSPGQGAFF. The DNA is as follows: TGTGCCAGCAGCCCCGGACAGGGGGCTTTCTTT.